What follows are 32 T cell receptor beta chains derived from one specimen sequenced in a study of OX40 agonist ivuxolimab in advanced cancers. Here immunoSEQ multiplex PCR was the method, and the copy in TCRdb shows in-frame clones only, minus some. The sample lists around 60,000 clones, over 70% occurring once. Here the sequenced sample was CD4+ or CD8+ T cells sorted from blood, taken in a trial of the OX40 agonist ivuxolimab. The receptors here all came from an adult with an advanced solid tumor such as melanoma, head and neck, liver or kidney cancer.

The chain joins TRBV18 to TRBJ2-1; TRBD2 matches 12 bases. The CDR3 sequence is 16 residues long. J gave up 4 bases and V 5 bases, and 6 bases lay outside the gene matches. Germline V CDR1 and CDR2: KGHSH, LQKENI. CDR3 in amino acids: CASSSRTSGTYNEQFF. As DNA, the CDR3 is TGTGCCAGCTCATCCAGGACTAGCGGGACTTACAATGAGCAGTTCTTC.

The V and J genes are TRBV29-1 and TRBJ2-7; D might be TRBD2 (5 bases). Germline V gives CDR1 SQVTM, CDR2 ANQGSEA. This CDR3 has 12 amino acids. The ends were cut back, 4 bases at V and 3 bases at J, with 10 bases in the middle. The CDR3 coding sequence is TGCAGCGTTGTGGAGAGGGTCTACGAGCAGTACTTC. It is translated as CSVVERVYEQYF.

This chain links TRBV5-6 with TRBJ2-5; TRBD2 might be the D (6 bases). Germline-derived CDR1 and CDR2 are SGHDT and YYEEEE. The CDR3 covers 16 residues. Trimming took 0 bases from V and 4 from J, leaving 16 bases between them. The CDR3 sequence is CASSLVGGPRGETQYF. The CDR3 nucleotides read TGTGCCAGCAGCTTGGTGGGAGGCCCTCGTGGAGAGACCCAGTACTTC.

This chain uses TRBV9 with TRBJ2-7; 9 bases line up with TRBD2. Per germline, CDR1 SGDLS and CDR2 YYNGEE. There are 16 residues in the CDR3. V shed 0 bases, J shed 2 bases, and the junction held 6 bases outside the gene matches. The CDR3 DNA sequence: TGTGCCAGCAGCGTAGGTGCGGGGGGGCCCACCTACGAGCAGTACTTC. This sequence encodes CASSVGAGGPTYEQYF.

This sequence joins TRBV5-4 and TRBJ2-5; D is ambiguous. Germline CDR1 is SGHNT and CDR2 is YYREEE (reference sequence). This CDR3 is built from 14 residues. V was pared by 0 bases and J by 4 bases, with 10 bases between. CDR3 region: CASSLGPPRETQYF. DNA for the CDR3: TGTGCCAGCAGCTTGGGGCCACCCCGAGAGACCCAGTACTTC.

The chain couples TRBV10-3 to TRBJ2-3; 9 bases are shared with TRBD2. The J segment lost 2 bases and the V segment lost 4 bases, leaving 1 base of the junction unmatched. There are 14 residues in the CDR3. Germline CDR1 reads ENHRY; CDR2 reads SYGVKD. The CDR3 DNA reads TGTGCCATCAGTGGACTAGCGGACACAGATACGCAGTATTTT. It yields the protein CAISGLADTDTQYF.

This clone was seen more than once but under ten times. The chain employs TRBV28 and TRBJ1-5; D uncertain. The CDR3 runs 12 residues. Trimming removed 8 bases at V and 3 bases at J, with 8 bases between. Per the germline V gene, CDR1 is MDHEN and CDR2 is SYDVKM. CDR3 region: CASRRVNQPQHF. DNA for the CDR3: TGTGCCAGCCGGCGGGTCAATCAGCCCCAGCATTTT.

V usage is TRBV5-4 and J usage is TRBJ2-7; 11 bases align to TRBD2. The CDR3 is 17 residues long. Germline V gives CDR1 SGHNT, CDR2 YYREEE (reference sequence). Trimming took 5 bases from V and 2 from J; bases not matched to a gene: 12. Here the CDR3 DNA reads TGTGCCAGCAGGTCTACTAGCGGGGGAGGCCCTCCCTACGAGCAGTACTTC. Its translation is CASRSTSGGGPPYEQYF.

The gene calls are TRBV10-2 and TRBJ1-2; D is ambiguous. The CDR3 extends over 12 amino acids. Germline V gene lookup returns CDR1 WSHSY and CDR2 SAAADI. V was cut by 6 bases and J by 7 bases, with 12 bases left in between. Here the CDR3 reads CASSGPESGYTF. The CDR3 DNA follows: TGCGCCAGCAGCGGCCCCGAAAGTGGCTACACCTTC.

The genes are TRBV4-2 and TRBJ2-3; 7 bases fit TRBD2. The CDR3 sequence is 16 residues long. Germline CDR1 and CDR2: LGHNA and YNFKEQ. The junction had 8 bases not matched to a gene; V was cut back by 0 bases and J by 5 bases. CDR3 protein: CASSQDFAQRGDTQYF. The CDR3 nucleotides are TGTGCCAGCAGCCAAGATTTCGCCCAGCGGGGAGATACGCAGTATTTT.

This clone is medium-sized in the sample. The chain joins TRBV18 to TRBJ1-5, with D perhaps TRBD1 (6 bases). V dropped 1 base and J dropped 0 bases, with 10 bases sitting between them. The CDR3 sequence is 16 residues long. Germline V gene lookup returns CDR1 KGHSH and CDR2 LQKENI. CDR3: CASSPLGGLSNQPQHF. CDR3 nucleotides: TGTGCCAGCTCACCACTGGGGGGGCTTAGCAATCAGCCCCAGCATTTT.

Only a few counts were recorded for this clone. The rearrangement uses TRBV27 and TRBJ2-6, with 11 bases aligning to TRBD1. This CDR3 is 18 amino acids long. Trimming took 8 bases from V and 3 from J; bases not matched to a gene: 12. Germline V lookup: CDR1 MNHEY, CDR2 SMNVEV (reference sequence). The CDR3 protein is CASGLRTGGAGGANVLTF. The DNA of the CDR3 is TGTGCCAGCGGACTTCGGACAGGGGGCGCTGGTGGGGCCAACGTCCTGACTTTC.

This clone was seen once. The genes are TRBV7-9 and TRBJ2-1; 10 bases are shared with TRBD1. Germline loops: CDR1 SEHNR, CDR2 FQNEAQ (reference sequence). Losses at the gene ends were 6 bases for V and 0 bases for J; bases not matched to a gene: 8. This CDR3 spans 17 amino acids. The CDR3 here is CASRRGTGATSYNEQFF. CDR3 sequence (DNA): TGTGCCAGCAGGAGAGGGACAGGGGCGACCTCCTACAATGAGCAGTTCTTC. The full variable domain, rest sourced from reference TRBV7-9 and TRBJ2-1, is DTGVSQNPRHKITKRGQNVTFRCDPISEHNRLYWYRQTLGQGPEFLTYFQNEAQLEKSRLLSDRFSAERPKGSFSTLEIQRTEQGDSAMYLCASRRGTGATSYNEQFFGPGTRLTVL.

The rearrangement uses TRBV7-9 and TRBJ2-1; D may be TRBD2 (6 bases). Looked up from germline, CDR1 is SEHNR and CDR2 is FQNEAQ (reference sequence). The CDR3 length is 18 residues. Trimming took off 2 bases at V and 4 bases at J, with 21 bases between the two ends. CDR3 protein: CASSLPGRGNSPYNEQFF. DNA of the CDR3: TGTGCCAGCAGCTTACCCGGGCGGGGCAATTCCCCTTACAATGAGCAGTTCTTC.

The gene calls are TRBV19 and TRBJ1-5; D remains ambiguous. The CDR3 runs 15 residues. V lost 3 bases and J lost 3, with 12 bases in between. Per the germline V gene, CDR1 is LNHDA and CDR2 is SQIVND (reference sequence). The CDR3 region is CASSIRSANNQPQHF. The CDR3 DNA is TGTGCCAGTAGTATTCGTTCCGCAAACAATCAGCCCCAGCATTTT.

The chain carries TRBV2 and TRBJ1-2; TRBD1 aligns across 8 bases. Germline CDR1 is SNHLY and CDR2 is FYNNEI. After removal of 3 bases from V and 7 bases from J, the junction contained 7 bases not matched to a gene. The CDR3 consists of 14 residues. The chain's CDR3 is CASSEGTGDGGYTF. The CDR3 nucleotides read TGTGCCAGCAGTGAGGGGACAGGAGACGGTGGCTACACCTTC.

The chain has TRBV7-9 and TRBJ2-7; no firm D call. The CDR3 contains 12 residues. Germline V gene data show CDR1 as SEHNR and CDR2 as FQNEAQ (reference sequence). The V end lost 6 bases, the J end lost 0 bases, and 6 bases lay between the germline ends. The CDR3 reads CASSITSYEQYF. The CDR3 DNA sequence: TGTGCCAGCAGTATTACCTCCTACGAGCAGTACTTC.

The V call is TRBV5-4, the J call TRBJ2-2; 8 bases align to TRBD1. Looked up from germline, CDR1 is SGHNT and CDR2 is YYREEE (reference sequence). V lost 4 bases and J lost 8; bases outside the gene matches: 10. The CDR3 sequence is 15 residues long. The DNA of the CDR3 is TGTGCCAGCAGCCGAGACAGGGGAGATCCGGGGGAGCTGTTTTTT. Translation: CASSRDRGDPGELFF.

This chain connects TRBV7-9 to TRBJ2-1; D gene unclear. Trimming left V 1 base short and J 0 bases short, with 7 bases between. Germline V CDR1 and CDR2: SEHNR, FQNEAQ (reference sequence). The CDR3 spans 15 residues. The CDR3 protein is CASSLGSSSYNEQFF. In DNA, the CDR3 is TGTGCCAGCAGCTTAGGGTCGAGCTCCTACAATGAGCAGTTCTTC.

The chain uses TRBV7-9 and TRBJ2-7; 8 bases are shared with TRBD1. Germline loops: CDR1 SEHNR, CDR2 FQNEAQ (reference sequence). After removal of 5 bases from V and 0 bases from J, the junction contained 18 bases not matched to a gene. The CDR3 is 19 amino acids. CDR3 DNA: TGTGCCAGCAGCGGCCCGGACAGGGAAAACCCAAACTTCTCCTACGAGCAGTACTTC. The encoded protein is CASSGPDRENPNFSYEQYF.

This rearrangement joins TRBV28 to TRBJ1-3; maybe TRBD1 (5 bases). Germline lookup yields CDR1 MDHEN and CDR2 SYDVKM. This CDR3 has 14 amino acids. V lost 5 bases and J 0 bases, leaving 8 bases between the germline ends. The CDR3 is CASSPQGSGNTIYF. The CDR3 DNA reads as TGTGCCAGCAGTCCTCAGGGCTCTGGAAACACCATATATTTT. Full variable domain (remainder filled in from reference TRBV28 and TRBJ1-3): DVKVTQSSRYLVKRTGEKVFLECVQDMDHENMFWYRQDPGLGLRLIYFSYDVKMKEKGDIPEGYSVSREKKERFSLILESASTNQTSMYLCASSPQGSGNTIYFGEGSWLTVV.

This sequence joins TRBV5-1 and TRBJ2-3, with TRBD2 identical over 7 bases. This CDR3 comprises 16 residues. V dropped 1 base and J dropped 0; count of bases not matched to a gene: 5. Germline V gives CDR1 SGHRS, CDR2 YFSETQ. The CDR3 coding sequence is TGCGCCAGCAGCTTGAGGCTAGCGGACAGCACAGATACGCAGTATTTT. It codes for CASSLRLADSTDTQYF.

This sequence joins TRBV4-3 and TRBJ2-3; 13 bases align to TRBD2. J was trimmed by 9 bases and V by 3 bases; bases with no gene match: 15. This CDR3 has 18 amino acids. Germline V gene lookup returns CDR1 LGHNA and CDR2 YSLEER. The CDR3 DNA reads TGCGCCAGCAGCCACCTCGGACTAGCGGGGGCACAAGGGTTGACGCAGTATTTT. Translation gives CASSHLGLAGAQGLTQYF.

This chain uses TRBV5-4 with TRBJ2-3; 15 bases fit TRBD2. The J segment lost 11 bases and the V segment lost 0 bases, leaving 10 bases of the junction unmatched. CDR1 and CDR2 (germline): SGHNT, YYREEE (reference sequence). The CDR3 loop spans 17 amino acids. The CDR3 reads CASSLATGTSGRLRQYF. The CDR3 DNA is TGTGCCAGCAGCTTGGCCACTGGGACTAGCGGGAGGTTGCGGCAGTATTTT.

This chain connects TRBV2 to TRBJ2-7; 9 positions agree with TRBD1. Germline V gene data show CDR1 as SNHLY and CDR2 as FYNNEI. The V gene end was trimmed by 4 bases and the J gene end by 4 bases; junction bases not matched to a gene: 5. The CDR3 contains 14 residues. The DNA of the CDR3 is TGTGCCAGCAGTGGGCCGGGACAGGGTTACGAGCAGTACTTC. Its translation is CASSGPGQGYEQYF.

J is TRBJ2-5 and V is TRBV2; D might be TRBD1 (6 bases). The DNA end favors TRBJ2-7, so the J call may be wrong. The CDR3 runs to 13 residues. CDR1 SNHLY and CDR2 FYNNEI come from the germline V gene. Here the CDR3 reads CASSRQATYEQYF. CDR3 sequence (DNA): TGTGCCAGCAGCCGACAGGCGACCTACGAGCAGTACTTC.

This clone was detected a few times. The chain joins TRBV5-8 to TRBJ1-2; D not certain. Germline-derived CDR1 and CDR2 are SGHTS and YDEGEE. The CDR3 is 11 amino acids. Trimming left V 5 bases short and J 7 bases short, with 9 bases between. CDR3 nucleotides: TGTGCCAGCAGTCCTACTACTGGCTACACCTTC. Its protein is CASSPTTGYTF.

The chain carries TRBV15 and TRBJ2-7; TRBD1 matches 7 bases. Per the germline V gene, CDR1 is LNHNV and CDR2 is YYDKDF (reference sequence). The CDR3 consists of 14 residues. Trimming took 2 bases from V and 2 from J; bases not matched to a gene: 3. As DNA, the CDR3 is TGTGCCACCAGCAGAAACAGGGGAGCCTACGAGCAGTACTTC. This codes for CATSRNRGAYEQYF.

The chain couples TRBV30 to TRBJ2-7; TRBD2 matches 8 bases. Germline CDR1 and CDR2: GTSNPN and SVGIG (reference sequence). This CDR3 is 13 amino acids long. Losses at the gene ends were 5 bases for V and 8 bases for J; bases not matched to a gene: 11. The CDR3 sequence: CAWEVSGRGKQYF. CDR3 nucleotides: TGTGCCTGGGAGGTGAGCGGGAGAGGAAAGCAGTACTTC.

The chain uses TRBV6-1 and TRBJ1-2, with D possibly TRBD1 on 5 matching bases. Germline V gene data show CDR1 as MNHNS and CDR2 as SASEGT. Trimming took off 0 bases at V and 8 bases at J, with 16 bases between the two ends. CDR3 size: 15 residues. The CDR3 here is CASSEARLGDSGYTF. CDR3 DNA: TGTGCCAGCAGTGAAGCGCGTCTAGGGGATAGCGGCTACACCTTC.

The chain uses TRBV5-5 and TRBJ1-2; D ambiguous. This CDR3 spans 11 amino acids. Germline loops: CDR1 SGHKS, CDR2 YYEKEE (reference sequence). The V end lost 4 bases, the J end lost 8 bases, and 9 bases lay between the germline ends. This CDR3 reads CASSALGGYTF. CDR3 bases: TGTGCCAGCAGCGCGCTGGGGGGCTACACCTTC.

This clone showed up just a few times. The gene calls are TRBV2 and TRBJ1-3; the match to TRBD1 covers 7 bases. This CDR3 has 12 residues. V shed 6 bases and J 8 bases; nucleotides not matched to a gene: 4. The germline CDR1 and CDR2 sequences are SNHLY and FYNNEI. The CDR3 bases are TGTGCCAGCAGCCTCAGGGGGGACACCATATATTTT. Translated: CASSLRGDTIYF.